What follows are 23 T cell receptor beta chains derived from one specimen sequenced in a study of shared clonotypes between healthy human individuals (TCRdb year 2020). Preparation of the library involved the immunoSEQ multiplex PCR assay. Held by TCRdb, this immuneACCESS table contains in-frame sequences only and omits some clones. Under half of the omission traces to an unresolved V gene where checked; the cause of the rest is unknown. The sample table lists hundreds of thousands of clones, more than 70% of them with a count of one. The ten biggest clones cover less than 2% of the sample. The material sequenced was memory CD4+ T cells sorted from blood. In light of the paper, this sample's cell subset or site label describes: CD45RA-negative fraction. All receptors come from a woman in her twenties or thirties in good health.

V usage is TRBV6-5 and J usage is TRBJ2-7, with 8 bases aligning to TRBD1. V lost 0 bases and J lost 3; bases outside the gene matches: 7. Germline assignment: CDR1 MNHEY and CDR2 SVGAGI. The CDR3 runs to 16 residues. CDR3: CASSYSWDRRIYEQYF. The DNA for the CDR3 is TGTGCCAGCAGTTACTCGTGGGACAGGCGGATCTACGAGCAGTACTTC.

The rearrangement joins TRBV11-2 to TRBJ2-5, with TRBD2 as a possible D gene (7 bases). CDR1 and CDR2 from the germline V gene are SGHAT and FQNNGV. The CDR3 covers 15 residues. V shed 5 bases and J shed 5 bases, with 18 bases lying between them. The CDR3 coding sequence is TGTGCCAGCAGCCCCTCCCCTTCGGGGGGCGAGACCCAGTACTTC. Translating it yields CASSPSPSGGETQYF.

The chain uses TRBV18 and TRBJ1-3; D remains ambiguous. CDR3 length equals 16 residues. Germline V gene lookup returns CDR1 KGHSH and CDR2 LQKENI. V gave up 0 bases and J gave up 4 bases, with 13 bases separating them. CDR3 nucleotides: TGTGCCAGCTCACCACCGAGCGGTTTTGAAGGAAACACCATATATTTT. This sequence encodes CASSPPSGFEGNTIYF. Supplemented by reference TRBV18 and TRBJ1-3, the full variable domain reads NAGVMQNPRHLVRRRGQEARLRCSPMKGHSHVYWYRQLPEEGLKFMVYLQKENIIDESGMPKERFSAEFPKEGPSILRIQQVVRGDSAAYFCASSPPSGFEGNTIYFGEGSWLTVV.

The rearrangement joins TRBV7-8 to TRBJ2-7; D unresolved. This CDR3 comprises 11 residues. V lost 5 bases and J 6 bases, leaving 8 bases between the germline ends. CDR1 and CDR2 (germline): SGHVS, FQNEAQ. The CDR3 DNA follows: TGTGCCAGCAGCCTAAACGTCGAGCAGTACTTC. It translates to CASSLNVEQYF.

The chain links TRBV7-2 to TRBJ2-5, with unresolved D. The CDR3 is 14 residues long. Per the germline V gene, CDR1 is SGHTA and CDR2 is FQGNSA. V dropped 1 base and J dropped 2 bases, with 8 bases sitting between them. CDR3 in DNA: TGTGCCAGCAGCTTAGAGGCAGGTCAAGAGACCCAGTACTTC. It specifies CASSLEAGQETQYF.

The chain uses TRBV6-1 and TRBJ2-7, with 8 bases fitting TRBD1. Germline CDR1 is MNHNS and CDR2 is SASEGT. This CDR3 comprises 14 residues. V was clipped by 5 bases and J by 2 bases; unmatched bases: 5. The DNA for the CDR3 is TGTGCCAGCAGTCCACAGGGGGGCCCCTACGAGCAGTACTTC. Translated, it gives CASSPQGGPYEQYF.

The CDR3: CASSRAGENNEQFF. The CDR3 nucleotides read TGCGCCAGCAGCCGGGCAGGGGAAAACAATGAGCAGTTCTTC. The chain has TRBV5-1 and TRBJ2-1; possibly TRBD1 for D (6 bases). The CDR3 length is 14 residues. CDR1 is SGHRS, CDR2 YFSETQ, per germline. Trimming took 4 bases from V and 5 from J, leaving 13 bases between them.

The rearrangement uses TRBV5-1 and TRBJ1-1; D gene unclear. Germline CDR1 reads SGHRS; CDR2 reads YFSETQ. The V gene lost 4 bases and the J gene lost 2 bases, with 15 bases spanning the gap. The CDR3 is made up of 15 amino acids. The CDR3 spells CASSVGTRDNTEAFF. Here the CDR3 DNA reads TGCGCCAGCAGCGTTGGCACGAGGGATAACACTGAAGCTTTCTTT.

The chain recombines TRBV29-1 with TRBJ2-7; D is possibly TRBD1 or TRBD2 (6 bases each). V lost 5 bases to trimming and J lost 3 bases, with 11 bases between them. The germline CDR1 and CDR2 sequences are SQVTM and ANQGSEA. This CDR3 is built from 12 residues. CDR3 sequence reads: CSVRGTYYEQYF. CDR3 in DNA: TGCAGCGTTCGCGGGACATACTACGAGCAGTACTTC.

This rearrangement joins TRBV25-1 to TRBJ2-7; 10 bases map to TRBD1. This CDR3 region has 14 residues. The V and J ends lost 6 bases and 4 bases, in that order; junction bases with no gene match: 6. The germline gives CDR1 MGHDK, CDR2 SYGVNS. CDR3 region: CASSPGQGRYEQYF. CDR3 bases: TGTGCCAGCAGCCCGGGACAGGGGAGGTACGAGCAGTACTTC.

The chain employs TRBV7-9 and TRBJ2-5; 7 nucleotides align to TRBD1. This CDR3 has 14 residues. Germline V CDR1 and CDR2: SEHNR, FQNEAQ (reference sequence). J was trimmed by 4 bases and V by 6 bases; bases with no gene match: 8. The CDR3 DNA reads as TGTGCCAGCAGGCTAATGACAGGGCGAGAGACCCAGTACTTC. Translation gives CASRLMTGRETQYF.

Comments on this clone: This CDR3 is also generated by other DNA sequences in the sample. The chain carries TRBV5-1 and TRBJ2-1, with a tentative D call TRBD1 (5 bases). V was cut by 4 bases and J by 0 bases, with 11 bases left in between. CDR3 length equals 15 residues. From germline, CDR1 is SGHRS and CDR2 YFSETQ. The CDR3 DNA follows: TGCGCCAGCAGCGTTGACAGTAGCTCCTACAATGAGCAGTTCTTC. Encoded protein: CASSVDSSSYNEQFF.

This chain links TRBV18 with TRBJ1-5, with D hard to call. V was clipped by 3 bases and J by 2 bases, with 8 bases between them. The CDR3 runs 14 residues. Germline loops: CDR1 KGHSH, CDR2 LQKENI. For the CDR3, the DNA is TGTGCCAGCTCACCCGAGGCTGGCAATCAGCCCCAGCATTTT. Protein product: CASSPEAGNQPQHF.

The CDR3 bases are TGCGCCAGCAGCCAAGTTGGGACTAGCGTCTACAATGAGCAGTTCTTC. Translation: CASSQVGTSVYNEQFF. This chain uses TRBV4-1 with TRBJ2-1; 10 nucleotides agree with TRBD2. In germline, CDR1 is MGHRA, CDR2 YSYEKL. The trim removed 1 base at V and 3 bases at J, leaving 3 bases unmatched. This CDR3 has 16 residues.

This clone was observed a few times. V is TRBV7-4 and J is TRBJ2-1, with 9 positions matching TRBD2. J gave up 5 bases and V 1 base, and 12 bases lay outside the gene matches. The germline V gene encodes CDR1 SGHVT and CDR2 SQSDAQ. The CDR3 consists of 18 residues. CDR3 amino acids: CASSLGPLGLAKDNEQFF. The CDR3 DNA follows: TGTGCCAGCAGCTTAGGACCTTTGGGACTAGCCAAAGACAATGAGCAGTTCTTC.

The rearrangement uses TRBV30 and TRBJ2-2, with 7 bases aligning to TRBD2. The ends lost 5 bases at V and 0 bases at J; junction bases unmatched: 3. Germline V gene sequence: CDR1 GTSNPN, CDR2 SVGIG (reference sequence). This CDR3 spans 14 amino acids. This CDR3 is CAWEGLTNTGELFF. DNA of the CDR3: TGTGCCTGGGAGGGACTAACGAACACCGGGGAGCTGTTTTTT.

Written as DNA, the CDR3 is TGTGCCAGCAGTGACACAGGGAACACTGAAGCTTTCTTT. It yields the protein CASSDTGNTEAFF. The rearrangement joins TRBV6-1 to TRBJ1-1; TRBD1 is a possible D gene (5 bases). V shed 3 bases and J shed 1 base, with 6 bases lying between them. Germline V gives CDR1 MNHNS, CDR2 SASEGT. The CDR3 length is 13 residues.

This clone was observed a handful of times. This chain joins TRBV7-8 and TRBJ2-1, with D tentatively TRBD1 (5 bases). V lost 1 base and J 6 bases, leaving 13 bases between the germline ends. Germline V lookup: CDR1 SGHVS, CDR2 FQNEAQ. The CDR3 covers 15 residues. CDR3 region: CASSLDSIRGNEQFF. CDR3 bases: TGTGCCAGCAGCTTAGACTCGATAAGGGGCAATGAGCAGTTCTTC.

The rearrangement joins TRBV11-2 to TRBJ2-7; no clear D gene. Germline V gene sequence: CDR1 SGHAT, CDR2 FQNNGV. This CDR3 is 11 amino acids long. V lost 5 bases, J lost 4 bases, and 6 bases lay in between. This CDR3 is CASSHRYEQYF. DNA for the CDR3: TGTGCCAGCAGCCACAGATACGAGCAGTACTTC.

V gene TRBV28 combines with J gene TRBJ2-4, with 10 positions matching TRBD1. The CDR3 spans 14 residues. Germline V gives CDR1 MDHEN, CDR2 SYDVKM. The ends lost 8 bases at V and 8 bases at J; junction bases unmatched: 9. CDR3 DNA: TGTGCCAGCGCCCTCGGGGACAGGGGTTACATTCAGTACTTC. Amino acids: CASALGDRGYIQYF. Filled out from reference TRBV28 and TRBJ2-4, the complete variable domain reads DVKVTQSSRYLVKRTGEKVFLECVQDMDHENMFWYRQDPGLGLRLIYFSYDVKMKEKGDIPEGYSVSREKKERFSLILESASTNQTSMYLCASALGDRGYIQYFGAGTRLSVL.

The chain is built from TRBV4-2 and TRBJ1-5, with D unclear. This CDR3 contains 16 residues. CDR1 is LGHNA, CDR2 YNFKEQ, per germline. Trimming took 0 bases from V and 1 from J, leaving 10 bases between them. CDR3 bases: TGTGCCAGCAGCCAAGAGACAACCGAGAGCAATCAGCCCCAGCATTTT. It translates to CASSQETTESNQPQHF.

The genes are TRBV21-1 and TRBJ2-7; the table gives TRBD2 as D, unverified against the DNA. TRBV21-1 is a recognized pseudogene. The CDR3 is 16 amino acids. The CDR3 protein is CASSNRGGSLTYEQYF. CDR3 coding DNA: TGTGCCAGCAGCAATCGGGGAGGAAGCCTAACCTACGAGCAGTACTTC.

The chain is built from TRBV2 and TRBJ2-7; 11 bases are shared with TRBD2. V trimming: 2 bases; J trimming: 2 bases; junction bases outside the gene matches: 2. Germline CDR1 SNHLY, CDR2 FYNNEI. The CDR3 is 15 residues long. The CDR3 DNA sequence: TGTGCCAGCAGTGAAAGACTAGCGGGAACCTACGAGCAGTACTTC. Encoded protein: CASSERLAGTYEQYF.